The 17 T cell receptor beta chains presented below share a single source sample, sequenced in a study of blood T cell repertoires in COVID-19. Assay used: immunoSEQ multiplex PCR; TCRdb lists only in-frame clones, some missing. This table holds under 300,000 clones, about nine tenths found once. The sample comprised PBMCs or T cells enriched from blood (not recorded which). The receptors stem from a woman aged 40 to 50 with acute COVID-19.

The V and J genes are TRBV5-4 and TRBJ2-2; D may be TRBD2 (6 bases). CDR1 and CDR2 (germline): SGHNT, YYREEE (reference sequence). This CDR3 comprises 15 residues. V gave up 4 bases and J gave up 3 bases, with 13 bases separating them. The CDR3 loop is CASSLTSRDTGELFF. The CDR3 DNA reads TGTGCCAGCAGCCTGACTAGTAGGGACACCGGGGAGCTGTTTTTT.

The CDR3 sequence is CASSQVTSGTAADTQYF. CDR3 coding DNA: TGTGCCAGCAGCCAAGTTACCTCCGGGACAGCGGCAGATACGCAGTATTTT. The chain couples TRBV4-2 to TRBJ2-3; 7 bases line up with TRBD1. The V segment lost 1 base and the J segment 4 bases; nucleotides outside the gene matches: 11. There are 17 residues in the CDR3. Per germline, CDR1 LGHNA and CDR2 YNFKEQ.

The CDR3: CASIGGGKLARETQYF. The CDR3 nucleotides are TGTGCCAGCATAGGGGGGGGGAAACTAGCTAGGGAGACCCAGTACTTC. The rearrangement uses TRBV6-4 and TRBJ2-5; D is possibly TRBD2 (7 bases). The V gene lost 7 bases and the J gene lost 5 bases, with 23 bases spanning the gap. This CDR3 has 16 residues. From germline, CDR1 is MRHNA and CDR2 SNTAGT.

The chain recombines TRBV19 with TRBJ1-4, with 7 bases fitting TRBD1. The J segment lost 4 bases and the V segment lost 4 bases, leaving 6 bases of the junction unmatched. Germline V gene lookup returns CDR1 LNHDA and CDR2 SQIVND (reference sequence). The CDR3 runs to 15 residues. CDR3 sequence: CASSRGQTYNEKLFF. In DNA form, the CDR3 reads TGTGCCAGTAGTAGGGGACAGACCTATAATGAAAAACTGTTTTTT.

The genes are TRBV13 and TRBJ2-5, with 8 bases matching TRBD2. CDR3 size: 17 residues. The V segment lost 1 base and the J segment 5 bases; nucleotides outside the gene matches: 12. CDR1 and CDR2 (germline): PRHDT, FYEKMQ (reference sequence). As DNA, the CDR3 is TGTGCCAGCAGCTTAGCTACCGGGACTAGTTTATGGGAGACCCAGTACTTC. Translation gives CASSLATGTSLWETQYF.

The chain couples TRBV5-1 to TRBJ1-3; maybe TRBD1 (6 bases). The CDR3 has 15 amino acids. Germline loops: CDR1 SGHRS, CDR2 YFSETQ. The V gene lost 3 bases and the J gene lost 2 bases, with 12 bases spanning the gap. CDR3 sequence: CASSSQGIPGNTIYF. In nucleotides, the CDR3 is TGCGCCAGCAGCTCCCAGGGGATCCCTGGAAACACCATATATTTT.

This clone was detected once. The chain joins TRBV19 to TRBJ1-5; no firm D call. The CDR3 is 15 residues long. V shed 7 bases and J shed 0 bases, with 13 bases lying between them. The germline CDR1 and CDR2 sequences are LNHDA and SQIVND (reference sequence). The CDR3 sequence: CASKSFEGSNQPQHF. CDR3 in DNA: TGTGCCAGTAAAAGTTTTGAGGGTAGCAATCAGCCCCAGCATTTT.

The V call is TRBV28, the J call TRBJ1-4; TRBD1 aligns across 10 bases. The germline gives CDR1 MDHEN, CDR2 SYDVKM. The CDR3 extends over 15 amino acids. V trimming: 2 bases; J trimming: 8 bases; junction bases outside the gene matches: 5. CDR3 coding DNA: TGTGCCAGCAGTTTACCCGGGACAGGGGACGAAAAACTGTTTTTT. Encoded protein: CASSLPGTGDEKLFF.

This chain joins TRBV2 and TRBJ2-2; 7 positions agree with TRBD2. V gave up 8 bases and J gave up 2 bases; unmatched junction bases: 8. The CDR3 runs to 15 residues. From germline, CDR1 is SNHLY and CDR2 FYNNEI. The CDR3 DNA reads TGTGCCAGCCGAGCTGCTAGCGGAAACACCGGGGAGCTGTTTTTT. Amino acid sequence: CASRAASGNTGELFF.

The chain recombines TRBV7-8 with TRBJ2-7; 8 bases map to TRBD2. Germline assignment: CDR1 SGHVS and CDR2 FQNEAQ. Germline trimming cut 5 bases from V and 6 bases from J; bases unmatched to any gene: 12. This CDR3 has 15 amino acids. The CDR3 DNA reads as TGTGCCAGCAGCCAGTCCGGGACTAGTGGGCGCGAGCAGTACTTC. Its protein is CASSQSGTSGREQYF.

This clone appeared a single time. J is TRBJ2-5 and V is TRBV7-8; no clear D. The V end was cut by 1 base, the J end by 5 bases, with 5 bases between. Germline V gene data show CDR1 as SGHVS and CDR2 as FQNEAQ. There are 12 residues in the CDR3. CDR3 sequence (DNA): TGTGCCAGCAGCTTAGTCCAGGAGACCCAGTACTTC. This encodes CASSLVQETQYF.

The J gene is TRBJ1-6, the V gene TRBV2; D is perhaps TRBD1 (5 bases). From germline, CDR1 is SNHLY and CDR2 FYNNEI. This CDR3 is built from 15 residues. The V end was cut by 8 bases, the J end by 9 bases, with 20 bases between. The CDR3 DNA reads as TGTGCCAGCGGGTACATCGGGGGGATCGGTTCACCCCTCCACTTT. Its protein is CASGYIGGIGSPLHF.

The rearrangement links TRBV30 to TRBJ2-3; 10 bases map to TRBD2. Looked up from germline, CDR1 is GTSNPN and CDR2 is SVGIG (reference sequence). V lost 3 bases to trimming and J lost 6 bases; unmatched junction nucleotides: 6. The CDR3 is 14 residues long. CDR3 sequence reads: CAWSRTSGSDTQYF. The CDR3 DNA reads as TGTGCCTGGAGCCGGACTAGCGGCTCTGATACGCAGTATTTT.

The gene calls are TRBV19 and TRBJ2-6, with a possible D match to TRBD1 (5 bases). Germline V gives CDR1 LNHDA, CDR2 SQIVND (reference sequence). The CDR3 extends over 18 amino acids. Trimming removed 3 bases at V and 3 bases at J, with 18 bases between. CDR3 sequence: CASSIYQGGVVGANVLTF. CDR3 DNA: TGTGCCAGTAGTATCTACCAGGGTGGGGTTGTTGGGGCCAACGTCCTGACTTTC.

The V and J genes are TRBV29-1 and TRBJ2-2, with TRBD2 matching over 7 bases. Germline V lookup: CDR1 SQVTM, CDR2 ANQGSEA. The ends lost 4 bases at V and 9 bases at J; junction bases unmatched: 2. CDR3 length equals 11 residues. This chain's CDR3 is CSVGGGRELFF. In nucleotides, the CDR3 is TGCAGCGTTGGGGGGGGTCGGGAGCTGTTTTTT.

The chain uses TRBV7-9 and TRBJ2-7, with a tentative D call TRBD1 (5 bases). V was cut by 5 bases and J by 2 bases, with 28 bases left in between. The CDR3 extends over 19 amino acids. Looked up from germline, CDR1 is SEHNR and CDR2 is FQNEAQ (reference sequence). In nucleotides, the CDR3 is TGTGCCAGCAGCCGGGCAAGGGGCAGCACTATGAGGCCCACCTACGAGCAGTACTTC. Protein product: CASSRARGSTMRPTYEQYF.

This clone has only one observation. This chain connects TRBV30 to TRBJ2-3; no clear D. This CDR3 comprises 11 residues. CDR1 and CDR2 (germline): GTSNPN, SVGIG (reference sequence). Trimming removed 2 bases from V and 11 bases from J, with 11 bases in between. The CDR3 coding sequence is TGTGCCTGGAGTCTGGGCGCTGAGCAGTATTTT. The encoded protein is CAWSLGAEQYF. The full variable domain, its missing parts supplied by reference TRBV30 and TRBJ2-3, is SQTIHQWPATLVQPVGSPLSLECTVEGTSNPNLYWYRQAAGRGLQLLFYSVGIGQISSEVPQNLSASRPQDRQFILSSKKLLLSDSGFYLCAWSLGAEQYFGPGTRLTVL.